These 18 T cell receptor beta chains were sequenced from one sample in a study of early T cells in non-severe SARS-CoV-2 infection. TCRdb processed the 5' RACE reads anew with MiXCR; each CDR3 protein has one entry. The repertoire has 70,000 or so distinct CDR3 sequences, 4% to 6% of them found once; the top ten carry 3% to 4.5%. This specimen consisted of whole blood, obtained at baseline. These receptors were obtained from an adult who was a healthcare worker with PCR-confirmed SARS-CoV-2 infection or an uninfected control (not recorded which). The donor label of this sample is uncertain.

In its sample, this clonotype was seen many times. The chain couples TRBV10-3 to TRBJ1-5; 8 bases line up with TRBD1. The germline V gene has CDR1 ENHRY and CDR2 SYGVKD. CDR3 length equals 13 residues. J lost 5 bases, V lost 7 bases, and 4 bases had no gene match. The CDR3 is CAIKDREDQPQHF. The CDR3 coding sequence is TGTGCCATCAAGGACAGGGAAGATCAGCCCCAGCATTTT.

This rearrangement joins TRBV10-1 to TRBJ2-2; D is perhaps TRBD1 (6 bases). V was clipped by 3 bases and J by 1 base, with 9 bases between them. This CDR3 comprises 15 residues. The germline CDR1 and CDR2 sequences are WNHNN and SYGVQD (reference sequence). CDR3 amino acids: CASSDPTGNTGELFF. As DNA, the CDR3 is TGCGCCAGCAGTGACCCGACAGGGAACACCGGGGAGCTGTTTTTT.

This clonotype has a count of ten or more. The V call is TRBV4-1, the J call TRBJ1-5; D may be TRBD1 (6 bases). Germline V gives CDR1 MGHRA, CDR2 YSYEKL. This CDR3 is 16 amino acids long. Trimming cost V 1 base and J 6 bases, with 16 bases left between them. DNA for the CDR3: TGCGCCAGCAGCCAAGCAAGGGGTAGGGGGACTCAGCCCCAGCATTTT. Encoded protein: CASSQARGRGTQPQHF.

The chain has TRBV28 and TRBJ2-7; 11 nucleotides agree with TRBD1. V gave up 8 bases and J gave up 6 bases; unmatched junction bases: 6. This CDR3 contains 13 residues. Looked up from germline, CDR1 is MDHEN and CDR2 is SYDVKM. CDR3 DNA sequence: TGTGCCAGCCACCGGGACAGGGGGTCCGAGCAGTACTTC. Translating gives CASHRDRGSEQYF. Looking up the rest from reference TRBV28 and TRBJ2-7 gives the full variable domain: DVKVTQSSRYLVKRTGEKVFLECVQDMDHENMFWYRQDPGLGLRLIYFSYDVKMKEKGDIPEGYSVSREKKERFSLILESASTNQTSMYLCASHRDRGSEQYFGPGTRLTVT.

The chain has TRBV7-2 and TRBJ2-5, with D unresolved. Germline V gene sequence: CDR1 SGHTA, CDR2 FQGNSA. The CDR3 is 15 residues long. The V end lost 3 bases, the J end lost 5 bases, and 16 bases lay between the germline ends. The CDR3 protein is CASSFLPVGRETQYF. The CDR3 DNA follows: TGTGCCAGCAGCTTCCTCCCCGTTGGAAGGGAGACCCAGTACTTC.

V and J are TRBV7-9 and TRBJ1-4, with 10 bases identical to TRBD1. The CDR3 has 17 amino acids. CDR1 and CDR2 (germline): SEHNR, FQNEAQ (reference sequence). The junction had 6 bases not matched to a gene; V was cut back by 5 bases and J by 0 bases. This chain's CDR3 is CASSPGQGGATNEKLFF. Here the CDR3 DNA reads TGTGCCAGCAGCCCCGGACAGGGGGGAGCAACTAATGAAAAACTGTTTTTT.

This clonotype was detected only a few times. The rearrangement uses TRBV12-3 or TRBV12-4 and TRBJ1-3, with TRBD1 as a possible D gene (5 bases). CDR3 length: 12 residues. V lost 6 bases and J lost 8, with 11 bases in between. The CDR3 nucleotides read TGTGCCAGCAGCAGGGTCGGACACACCATATATTTT. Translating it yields CASSRVGHTIYF.

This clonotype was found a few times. Here the CDR3 reads CASSPPGGGRSGNTIYF. CDR3 in DNA: TGTGCCAGCTCACCACCCGGCGGGGGCAGGTCTGGAAACACCATATATTTT. The chain carries TRBV18 and TRBJ1-3, with D perhaps matching TRBD1 (6 bases). This CDR3 is 17 amino acids long. Looked up from germline, CDR1 is KGHSH and CDR2 is LQKENI. V gave up 0 bases and J gave up 1 base, with 13 bases separating them.

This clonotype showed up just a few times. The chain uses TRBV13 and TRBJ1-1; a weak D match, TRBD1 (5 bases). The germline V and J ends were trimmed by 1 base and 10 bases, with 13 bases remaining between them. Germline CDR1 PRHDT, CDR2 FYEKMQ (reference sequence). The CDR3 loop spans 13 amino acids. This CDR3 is CASSLVGRDVAFF. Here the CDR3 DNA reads TGTGCCAGCAGCTTAGTTGGTCGGGACGTAGCTTTCTTT.

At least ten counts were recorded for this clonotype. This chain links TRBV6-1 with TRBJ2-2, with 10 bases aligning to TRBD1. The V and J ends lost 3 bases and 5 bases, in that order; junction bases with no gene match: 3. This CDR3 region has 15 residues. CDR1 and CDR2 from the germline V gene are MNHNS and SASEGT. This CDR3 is CASSEGTGETGELFF. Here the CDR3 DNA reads TGTGCCAGCAGTGAGGGGACAGGGGAGACCGGGGAGCTGTTTTTT.

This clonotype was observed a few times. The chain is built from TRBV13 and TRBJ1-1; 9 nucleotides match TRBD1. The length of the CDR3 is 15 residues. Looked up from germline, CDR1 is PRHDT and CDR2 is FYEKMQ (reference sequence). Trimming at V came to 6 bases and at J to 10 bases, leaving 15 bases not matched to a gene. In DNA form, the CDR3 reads TGTGCCAGCAGGCAACAGGGGGCGGGCAGTTTTGTAGCTTTCTTT. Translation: CASRQQGAGSFVAFF.

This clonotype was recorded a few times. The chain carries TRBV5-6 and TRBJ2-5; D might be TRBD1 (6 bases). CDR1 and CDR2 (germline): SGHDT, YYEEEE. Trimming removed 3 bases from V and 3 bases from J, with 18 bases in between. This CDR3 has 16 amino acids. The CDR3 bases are TGTGCCAGCAGCTCGACAGGTCGGCGGGCAAAAGAGACCCAGTACTTC. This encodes CASSSTGRRAKETQYF.

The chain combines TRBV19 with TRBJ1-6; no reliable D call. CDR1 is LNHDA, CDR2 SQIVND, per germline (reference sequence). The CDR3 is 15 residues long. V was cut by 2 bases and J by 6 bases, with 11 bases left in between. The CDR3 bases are TGTGCCAGTAGTATACTCCTGTCCGCTAATTCACCCCTCCACTTT. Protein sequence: CASSILLSANSPLHF.

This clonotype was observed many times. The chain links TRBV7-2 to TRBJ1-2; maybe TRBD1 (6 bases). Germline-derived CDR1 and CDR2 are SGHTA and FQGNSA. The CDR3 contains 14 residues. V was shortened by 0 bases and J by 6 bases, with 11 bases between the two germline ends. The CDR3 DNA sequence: TGTGCCAGCAGCTTAGCTCTGGGGGGCGATGGCTACACCTTC. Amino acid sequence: CASSLALGGDGYTF.

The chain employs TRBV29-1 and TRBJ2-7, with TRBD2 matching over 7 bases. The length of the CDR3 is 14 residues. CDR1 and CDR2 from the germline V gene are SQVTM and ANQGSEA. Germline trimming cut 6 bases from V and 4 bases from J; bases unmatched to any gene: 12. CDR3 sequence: CSVPRGGAGYEQYF. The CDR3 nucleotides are TGCAGCGTCCCAAGGGGAGGGGCGGGTTACGAGCAGTACTTC.

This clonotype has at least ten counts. The CDR3 sequence is CASSSPRNSPLHF. In DNA, the CDR3 is TGTGCCAGCAGCTCTCCTCGGAATTCACCCCTCCACTTT. The chain links TRBV7-2 to TRBJ1-6; D is uncertain. From germline, CDR1 is SGHTA and CDR2 FQGNSA. Trimming removed 4 bases from V and 7 bases from J, with 8 bases in between. The CDR3 has 13 amino acids.

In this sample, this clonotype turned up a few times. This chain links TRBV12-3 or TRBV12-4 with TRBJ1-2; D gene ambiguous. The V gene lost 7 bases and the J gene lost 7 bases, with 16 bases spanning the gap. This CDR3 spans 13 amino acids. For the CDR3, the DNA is TGTGCCAGCACCGAAGTCAAGACGGGTGGCTACACCTTC. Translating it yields CASTEVKTGGYTF.

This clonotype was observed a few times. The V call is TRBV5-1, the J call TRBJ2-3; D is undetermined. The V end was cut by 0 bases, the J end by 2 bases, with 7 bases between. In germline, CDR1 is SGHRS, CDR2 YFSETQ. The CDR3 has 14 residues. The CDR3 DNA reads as TGCGCCAGCAGCTTGGGCACAGCCACAGATACGCAGTATTTT. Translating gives CASSLGTATDTQYF.